These 27 T cell receptor beta chains were sequenced from one sample in a study of blood T cells in healthy people across ages (dated by TCRdb to the mid-2010s). The library was generated by 5' RACE. Sequenced on an Illumina HiSeq 2500. A second PCR of about 7 to 12 cycles was run with a J-beta primer mix and a sample-barcoded 5' primer. TCRdb reprocessed the public reads (quality trimming at Q25 with fastp, clone calling with MiXCR) and kept in-frame beta chains. Each record represents a unique CDR3 protein, reported with the most common genes and DNA among its rows. This sample is represented by around 690,000 distinct CDR3 sequences; roughly 53% of them were singletons. The top ten clones comprise 30% to 40% of the sample. The sequenced sample was blood. The receptor source for this set is a man in his fifties or sixties in good health.

This chain links TRBV12-3 or TRBV12-4 with TRBJ2-5; D may correspond to TRBD1 or TRBD2 (6 bases each). The CDR3 consists of 16 residues. The germline V and J ends were trimmed by 1 base and 1 base, with 13 bases remaining between them. Here the CDR3 DNA reads TGTGCCAGCAGTTTAGGACCCGGGGGCCTCCAAGAGACCCAGTACTTC. This encodes CASSLGPGGLQETQYF.

The chain is built from TRBV29-1 and TRBJ2-7; TRBD1 might be the D (7 bases). V gave up 5 bases and J gave up 3 bases, with 17 bases separating them. The germline V gene encodes CDR1 SQVTM and CDR2 ANQGSEA. The CDR3 covers 14 residues. CDR3 amino acids: CSVHTEGQYYEQYF. The CDR3 bases are TGCAGCGTTCATACGGAGGGACAGTACTACGAGCAGTACTTC.

The gene calls are TRBV28 and TRBJ2-1; 7 bases map to TRBD2. Germline V lookup: CDR1 MDHEN, CDR2 SYDVKM. The CDR3 runs to 15 residues. Unmatched junction bases numbered 7, after V lost 7 bases and J lost 1 base. CDR3 DNA: TGTGCCAGCACCCTAAGCGGGGCTTCCTACAATGAGCAGTTCTTC. This sequence encodes CASTLSGASYNEQFF.

The V gene is TRBV20-1, the J gene TRBJ2-5; the D gene is possibly TRBD1 (5 bases). The length of the CDR3 is 12 residues. Trimming removed 3 bases at V and 5 bases at J, with 10 bases between. Germline CDR1 and CDR2: DFQATT and SNEGSKA (reference sequence). For the CDR3, the DNA is TGCAGTGCTAGGGGGCAGAGGGAGACCCAGTACTTC. It is translated as CSARGQRETQYF.

This chain links TRBV21-1 with TRBJ2-5. The J call may be incorrect, as the DNA end agrees better with TRBJ2-7. TRBV21-1 is annotated as a pseudogene. CDR3 size: 11 residues. CDR3 amino acids: CASSLAAEQYF. In DNA, the CDR3 is TGTGCCAGCAGCTTAGCGGCCGAGCAGTACTTC.

This chain connects TRBV20-1 to TRBJ2-1, with D possibly being TRBD1 or TRBD2 (6 bases each). The J call is doubtful: the DNA matches TRBJ2-7 better. The CDR3 spans 14 residues. Germline loops: CDR1 DFQATT, CDR2 SNEGSKA (reference sequence). CDR3 DNA sequence: TGCAGTGCAGAGGGGGGCCGCTCCTACAATGAGCAGTACTTC. This encodes CSAEGGRSYNEQYF.

The chain employs TRBV20-1 and TRBJ2-5; D is uncertain. CDR3 length equals 10 residues. Germline values: CDR1 DFQATT, CDR2 SNEGSKA (reference sequence). Trimming shortened V by 1 base and J by 4 bases, and 1 base separated the two germline ends. CDR3 coding DNA: TGCAGTGCTAGAGGAGAGACCCAGTACTTC. Translation gives CSARGETQYF.

The DNA of the CDR3 is TGTGCCAGCAGCACCACCCTCTCCTACGAGCAGTACTTC. Protein product: CASSTTLSYEQYF. The chain has TRBV12-3 or TRBV12-4 and TRBJ2-7; D not resolved. The CDR3 loop spans 13 amino acids. Trimming stripped 6 bases from V and 0 bases from J, with 9 bases between.

The V gene is TRBV5-1, the J gene TRBJ1-6; D is possibly TRBD1 (6 bases). Trimming took off 0 bases at V and 0 bases at J, with 16 bases between the two ends. Germline V gene lookup returns CDR1 SGHRS and CDR2 YFSETQ. This CDR3 is built from 19 residues. CDR3 in amino acids: CASSLGPGDPSSYNSPLHF. The CDR3 bases are TGCGCCAGCAGCTTGGGGCCAGGGGACCCGAGCTCCTATAATTCACCCCTCCACTTT.

The chain employs TRBV20-1 and TRBJ1-2, with D perhaps TRBD1 (5 bases). This CDR3 comprises 13 residues. V lost 2 bases to trimming and J lost 2 bases, with 9 bases between them. Per germline, CDR1 DFQATT and CDR2 SNEGSKA (reference sequence). The CDR3 here is CSARQGINYGYTF. CDR3 DNA: TGCAGTGCTAGACAGGGCATCAACTATGGCTACACCTTC.

Many counts were recorded for this clonotype. This rearrangement joins TRBV25-1 to TRBJ2-6; D uncertain. The CDR3 has 13 amino acids. Germline V CDR1 and CDR2: MGHDK, SYGVNS. Trimming cost V 6 bases and J 0 bases, with 3 bases left between them. CDR3 amino acids: CASRDSGANVLTF. CDR3 DNA: TGTGCCAGCAGGGACTCTGGGGCCAACGTCCTGACTTTC.

This clonotype was seen only a few times. The chain recombines TRBV20-1 with TRBJ2-7; 8 positions agree with TRBD1. After removal of 6 bases from V and 2 bases from J, the junction contained 9 bases not matched to a gene. Germline-derived CDR1 and CDR2 are DFQATT and SNEGSKA (reference sequence). The CDR3 length is 14 residues. For the CDR3, the DNA is TGCAGTGCGATATGGCCGGGACAGGCCTACGAGCAGTACTTC. This sequence encodes CSAIWPGQAYEQYF.

This clonotype was counted a few times. The rearrangement links TRBV10-3 to TRBJ2-7, with D tentatively TRBD2 (6 bases). Germline lookup yields CDR1 ENHRY and CDR2 SYGVKD. The CDR3 loop spans 14 amino acids. V was shortened by 6 bases and J by 0 bases, with 12 bases between the two germline ends. DNA of the CDR3: TGTGCCATCAGGGGGGACTCGAGCTCCTACGAGCAGTACTTC. Its protein is CAIRGDSSSYEQYF.

J is TRBJ1-4 and V is TRBV27; D perhaps matches TRBD1 (6 bases). The germline V and J ends were trimmed by 4 bases and 3 bases, with 12 bases remaining between them. The CDR3 contains 15 residues. Germline assignment: CDR1 MNHEY and CDR2 SMNVEV (reference sequence). The CDR3 nucleotides are TGTGCCAGCAGTTGGGGGGCGGTGGCTAATGAAAAACTGTTTTTT. Translated, it gives CASSWGAVANEKLFF.

The chain links TRBV7-4 to TRBJ2-1; D tentatively reads TRBD1 or TRBD2 (6 bases each). The J call may not be correct, given that the DNA end is closer to TRBJ2-7. CDR1 is SGHVT, CDR2 SQSDAQ, per germline. This CDR3 spans 19 amino acids. The CDR3 sequence is CASSLAIQGRPFGDNEQYF. The CDR3 DNA reads as TGTGCCAGCAGCTTAGCCATCCAAGGGAGGCCCTTCGGGGACAATGAGCAGTACTTC.

This clonotype was recorded only once. The chain combines TRBV3-1 with TRBJ1-1; weak D call: TRBD1 (6 bases). The CDR3 totals 14 residues. The V end was cut by 5 bases, the J end by 5 bases, with 15 bases between. The V gene's germline CDR1 is LGHDT and CDR2 YNNKEL (reference sequence). The CDR3 region is CASSAEVQGTEAFF. CDR3 coding DNA: TGTGCCAGCAGCGCAGAAGTGCAGGGGACTGAAGCTTTCTTT. The full variable domain, its missing parts supplied by reference TRBV3-1 and TRBJ1-1, is DTAVSQTPKYLVTQMGNDKSIKCEQNLGHDTMYWYKQDSKKFLKIMFSYNNKELIINETVPNRFSPKSPDKAHLNLHINSLELGDSAVYFCASSAEVQGTEAFFGQGTRLTVV.

The CDR3 DNA is TGCGCCAGCAGCTCCAGGACCGACCTCTCTGGGGCCAACGTCCTGACTTTC. Amino acids: CASSSRTDLSGANVLTF. V usage is TRBV5-1 and J usage is TRBJ2-6; D is unresolved. The CDR3 has 17 amino acids. V lost 3 bases and J lost 0, with 13 bases in between. Germline loops: CDR1 SGHRS, CDR2 YFSETQ.

The sample holds a few counts of this clonotype. The genes are TRBV5-1 and TRBJ2-3; the D gene is possibly TRBD1 (6 bases). CDR1 and CDR2 (germline): SGHRS, YFSETQ. V lost 0 bases, J lost 0 bases, and 11 bases lay in between. The CDR3 length is 16 residues. The CDR3 nucleotides are TGCGCCAGCAGCTTGGATGGGACACCTAGCACAGATACGCAGTATTTT. Protein: CASSLDGTPSTDTQYF.

V and J are TRBV29-1 and TRBJ2-4; 9 nucleotides match TRBD1. The J call is in doubt because the DNA end fits TRBJ2-5 better. CDR1 SQVTM and CDR2 ANQGSEA come from the germline V gene. The CDR3 loop spans 13 amino acids. The CDR3 coding sequence is TGCAGCGGGACCGGGACAGGGATGGAGACCCAGTACTTC. This codes for CSGTGTGMETQYF.

This sequence joins TRBV5-6 and TRBJ2-2; D may match TRBD1 or TRBD2 (5 bases each). Trimming stripped 2 bases from V and 3 bases from J, with 14 bases between. CDR3 length equals 16 residues. Germline V lookup: CDR1 SGHDT, CDR2 YYEEEE. CDR3 in amino acids: CASSLPGQGDTGELFF. The CDR3 DNA sequence: TGTGCCAGCAGCTTACCGGGGCAGGGCGACACCGGGGAGCTGTTTTTT.

The V gene is TRBV10-2, the J gene TRBJ2-7; TRBD1 might be the D (5 bases). The CDR3 is made up of 14 amino acids. CDR1 WSHSY and CDR2 SAAADI come from the germline V gene. Trimming shortened V by 3 bases and J by 5 bases, and 14 bases separated the two germline ends. In DNA form, the CDR3 reads TGCGCCAGCAGTGACCAGGGCCAGTCCCACGAGCAGTACTTC. Protein product: CASSDQGQSHEQYF.

The chain links TRBV6-1 to TRBJ2-1; D is uncertain. V lost 7 bases and J 10 bases, leaving 11 bases between the germline ends. In germline, CDR1 is MNHNS, CDR2 SASEGT. The CDR3 loop spans 11 amino acids. CDR3 residues: CASIAPREQFF. DNA of the CDR3: TGTGCCAGCATTGCCCCAAGGGAGCAGTTCTTC.

This chain connects TRBV10-2 to TRBJ2-5; D is undetermined. This CDR3 comprises 13 residues. The germline gives CDR1 WSHSY, CDR2 SAAADI. V was cut by 3 bases and J by 2 bases, with 7 bases left in between. CDR3 sequence reads: CASSDLEQETQYF. The CDR3 nucleotides are TGCGCCAGCAGTGATTTGGAGCAAGAGACCCAGTACTTC.

Many counts were recorded for this clonotype. The junction shows a germline mismatch at one end, possibly a read error. The CDR3 protein is CASSSGQLQETQYF. CDR3 nucleotide sequence: TGTGCCAGCAGTTCGGGACAGTTACAAGAGACCCAGTACTTC. The chain links TRBV5-1 to TRBJ2-5, with 7 bases identical to TRBD1. This CDR3 contains 14 residues. From germline, CDR1 is SGHRS and CDR2 YFSETQ.

The chain employs TRBV20-1 and TRBJ1-5; D is possibly TRBD1 (5 bases). The CDR3 sequence is 14 residues long. The V end was cut by 0 bases, the J end by 4 bases, with 10 bases between. The germline V gene has CDR1 DFQATT and CDR2 SNEGSKA (reference sequence). The CDR3 region is CSARDRGGNQPQHF. CDR3 DNA sequence: TGCAGTGCTAGAGATCGGGGGGGGAATCAGCCCCAGCATTTT.

J is TRBJ2-1 and V is TRBV20-1, with D tentatively TRBD2 (7 bases). V lost 7 bases and J 10 bases, leaving 17 bases between the germline ends. Germline-derived CDR1 and CDR2 are DFQATT and SNEGSKA (reference sequence). The CDR3 loop spans 12 amino acids. CDR3 nucleotides: TGCAGTGTCGGGGGGCCCTTTGGGGAGCAGTTCTTC. Protein: CSVGGPFGEQFF.

V and J are TRBV7-6 and TRBJ1-2; tentative D call: TRBD1 (5 bases). The CDR3 has 15 amino acids. The germline V gene has CDR1 SGHVS and CDR2 FNYEAQ. The V end was cut by 1 base, the J end by 4 bases, with 13 bases between. The DNA for the CDR3 is TGTGCCAGCAGCTTAGGGGCGGGACGGAGCTATGGCTACACCTTC. It translates to CASSLGAGRSYGYTF.